The 32 T cell receptor beta chains listed next were all sequenced from one sample in a study of blood T cell repertoires in COVID-19. Method: immunoSEQ multiplex PCR; TCRdb's copy keeps in-frame clones and lacks some. The sample has roughly 80,000 clones; about 81% are singletons. Sequenced: peripheral blood. The receptor source for this set is a human donor in a cohort sampled during active COVID-19.

This chain connects TRBV7-3 to TRBJ2-7; a weak D match, TRBD2 (7 bases). The V gene's germline CDR1 is SGHTA and CDR2 FQGTGA. The CDR3 sequence is 15 residues long. V lost 3 bases to trimming and J lost 3 bases, with 15 bases between them. The DNA for the CDR3 is TGTGCCAGCAGCTTTACGGGGGGCTTGGGCTACGAGCAGTACTTC. This sequence encodes CASSFTGGLGYEQYF. Full variable domain (remainder filled in from reference TRBV7-3 and TRBJ2-7): GAGVSQTPSNKVTEKGKYVELRCDPISGHTALYWYRQSLGQGPEFLIYFQGTGAADDSGLPNDRFFAVRPEGSVSTLKIQRTERGDSAVYLCASSFTGGLGYEQYFGPGTRLTVT.

This clone has only one observation. The rearrangement links TRBV7-3 to TRBJ2-2, with 7 nucleotides matching TRBD1. The V gene end was trimmed by 5 bases and the J gene end by 7 bases; junction bases not matched to a gene: 7. CDR3 length: 14 amino acids. Per the germline V gene, CDR1 is SGHTA and CDR2 is FQGTGA. The DNA for the CDR3 is TGTGCCAGCAGCGTCACAGGGGCTGGCGGGGAGCTGTTTTTT. Encoded protein: CASSVTGAGGELFF. Combining the CDR3 with reference TRBV7-3 and TRBJ2-2 gives the whole variable domain GAGVSQTPSNKVTEKGKYVELRCDPISGHTALYWYRQSLGQGPEFLIYFQGTGAADDSGLPNDRFFAVRPEGSVSTLKIQRTERGDSAVYLCASSVTGAGGELFFGEGSRLTVL.

The chain is built from TRBV5-6 and TRBJ1-4; D not resolved. Germline V lookup: CDR1 SGHDT, CDR2 YYEEEE. CDR3 length: 14 amino acids. The V and J ends lost 4 bases and 4 bases respectively, with 11 bases between them. The CDR3, as DNA: TGTGCCAGCAGCCCACAGCCAGTTAATGAAAAACTGTTTTTT. Residues: CASSPQPVNEKLFF.

CDR3 protein: CAISESTAGGPYEQFF. The DNA of the CDR3 is TGTGCCATCAGTGAGTCTACAGCGGGGGGGCCCTATGAGCAGTTCTTC. The chain employs TRBV10-3 and TRBJ2-1; 10 nucleotides align to TRBD2. This CDR3 has 16 residues. The germline gives CDR1 ENHRY, CDR2 SYGVKD. Trimming cost V 0 bases and J 8 bases; bases outside gene matches: 7.

This sequence joins TRBV2 and TRBJ2-7; TRBD2 agrees at 8 bases. V was pared by 6 bases and J by 0 bases, with 7 bases of the junction left unmatched. The germline V gene has CDR1 SNHLY and CDR2 FYNNEI. The CDR3 is 15 residues long. CDR3 in amino acids: CASRVTSGYSYEQYF. CDR3 coding DNA: TGTGCCAGCAGAGTTACTAGCGGATACTCCTACGAGCAGTACTTC.

This chain uses TRBV5-5 with TRBJ2-7; no firm D call. The CDR3 loop spans 13 amino acids. Germline V CDR1 and CDR2: SGHKS, YYEKEE (reference sequence). V lost 2 bases to trimming and J lost 1 base, with 7 bases between them. DNA of the CDR3: TGTGCCAGCAGCTTTTCCCATTCCTACGAGCAGTACTTC. Translating it yields CASSFSHSYEQYF.

The chain is built from TRBV4-1 and TRBJ2-1, with TRBD1 identical over 7 bases. CDR3 length: 14 amino acids. The V and J ends lost 1 base and 9 bases, in that order; junction bases with no gene match: 6. The germline V gene has CDR1 MGHRA and CDR2 YSYEKL. As DNA, the CDR3 is TGCGCCAGCAGCCAAGGGGGACAGCGCGCTGAGCAGTTCTTC. This encodes CASSQGGQRAEQFF.

V and J are TRBV4-1 and TRBJ2-7; D might be TRBD1 (5 bases). Germline V gene sequence: CDR1 MGHRA, CDR2 YSYEKL. The germline V and J ends were trimmed by 2 bases and 2 bases, with 7 bases remaining between them. This CDR3 has 13 amino acids. The CDR3 region is CASSQPGTYEQYF. For the CDR3, the DNA is TGCGCCAGCAGCCAACCAGGGACCTACGAGCAGTACTTC.

The J gene is TRBJ2-2, the V gene TRBV2; D is possibly TRBD1 (5 bases). The CDR3 sequence is 14 residues long. Germline V gives CDR1 SNHLY, CDR2 FYNNEI. V was pared by 3 bases and J by 8 bases, with 13 bases between. This CDR3 is CASSDFQGGGELFF. The CDR3 DNA follows: TGTGCCAGCAGTGACTTCCAGGGCGGAGGGGAGCTGTTTTTT. Complete variable domain (other parts from reference TRBV2 and TRBJ2-2): EPEVTQTPSHQVTQMGQEVILRCVPISNHLYFYWYRQILGQKVEFLVSFYNNEISEKSEIFDDQFSVERPDGSNFTLKIRSTKLEDSAMYFCASSDFQGGGELFFGEGSRLTVL.

This clone was counted a single time. The rearrangement uses TRBV4-1 and TRBJ2-3, with 7 positions matching TRBD1. Looked up from germline, CDR1 is MGHRA and CDR2 is YSYEKL. The CDR3 has 16 amino acids. V lost 5 bases, J lost 2 bases, and 10 bases stayed unmatched. The CDR3 region has the DNA TGCGCCAGCAGCGGTCGGACAGGCCTTTCCACAGATACGCAGTATTTT. Translation gives CASSGRTGLSTDTQYF.

The chain recombines TRBV6-5 with TRBJ1-3; D unresolved. The CDR3 runs 15 residues. The germline CDR1 and CDR2 sequences are MNHEY and SVGAGI. V was trimmed by 6 bases and J by 0 bases, leaving 12 bases between them. The CDR3 sequence is CASRDIDDSGNTIYF. The CDR3 coding sequence is TGTGCCAGCAGAGACATCGACGACTCTGGAAACACCATATATTTT.

The rearrangement uses TRBV5-1 and TRBJ2-3, with 8 bases matching TRBD2. Germline V gene data show CDR1 as SGHRS and CDR2 as YFSETQ. The CDR3 covers 16 residues. J gave up 0 bases and V 7 bases, and 10 bases lay outside the gene matches. The CDR3 nucleotides are TGCGCCAGCGGACGGGGCGGGGGGCCCAGCACAGATACGCAGTATTTT. Residues: CASGRGGGPSTDTQYF.

The chain joins TRBV6-1 to TRBJ2-7, with a tentative D call TRBD1 (6 bases). The germline V and J ends were trimmed by 1 base and 3 bases, with 13 bases remaining between them. This CDR3 is 15 amino acids long. Germline lookup yields CDR1 MNHNS and CDR2 SASEGT. This CDR3 is CASSEGGPEIYEQYF. Written as DNA, the CDR3 is TGTGCCAGCAGTGAAGGGGGGCCGGAGATCTACGAGCAGTACTTC.

The chain carries TRBV6-2 or TRBV6-3 and TRBJ1-2, with 7 bases that match TRBD1. The CDR3 length is 16 residues. Per the germline V gene, CDR1 is MNHEY and CDR2 is SVGEGT. Trimming removed 5 bases from V and 3 bases from J; junction bases left unmatched: 12. The CDR3 protein is CASSDPEEGQDYGYTF. CDR3 bases: TGTGCCAGCAGTGACCCTGAAGAAGGACAGGACTATGGCTACACCTTC.

This clone was picked up a small number of times. The chain couples TRBV19 to TRBJ2-7, with D perhaps matching TRBD2 (5 bases). The CDR3 runs 17 residues. Between the trimmed V and J ends, which lost 3 bases and 3 bases, there was a span of 21 bases. Germline CDR1 reads LNHDA; CDR2 reads SQIVND (reference sequence). The CDR3 spells CASSMGSAGPRDYEQYF. In DNA form, the CDR3 reads TGTGCCAGTAGTATGGGGAGCGCGGGCCCGAGGGACTACGAGCAGTACTTC.

The chain is built from TRBV7-6 and TRBJ2-7, with 7 bases lining up with TRBD1. CDR1 is SGHVS and CDR2 is FNYEAQ in the germline V gene. CDR3 size: 14 residues. V shed 1 base and J 2 bases; nucleotides not matched to a gene: 2. CDR3 nucleotides: TGTGCCAGCAGCTTAGACAGGGGACCCTACGAGCAGTACTTC. It translates to CASSLDRGPYEQYF.

The genes are TRBV5-4 and TRBJ1-4, with 9 bases identical to TRBD1. The CDR3 extends over 16 amino acids. Trimming cost V 2 bases and J 8 bases; bases outside gene matches: 10. Germline CDR1 SGHNT, CDR2 YYREEE (reference sequence). DNA for the CDR3: TGTGCCAGCAGCTTTTTTCGGGGACAGGGTCAAGAAAAACTGTTTTTT. This codes for CASSFFRGQGQEKLFF.

The chain combines TRBV10-2 with TRBJ2-5; no clear D. The CDR3 covers 14 residues. In germline, CDR1 is WSHSY, CDR2 SAAADI. The V gene lost 0 bases and the J gene lost 2 bases, with 7 bases spanning the gap. CDR3 nucleotides: TGCGCCAGCAGTGAGTCGCCAGTTCAAGAGACCCAGTACTTC. This codes for CASSESPVQETQYF.

The sample holds a few counts of this clone. The V call is TRBV11-3, the J call TRBJ2-1; tentative D call: TRBD2 (6 bases). V shed 1 base and J shed 7 bases, with 14 bases lying between them. This CDR3 region has 15 residues. Germline V gives CDR1 SGHNT, CDR2 YENEEA. DNA of the CDR3: TGTGCCAGCAGCTTAGGGCAGTTCGGGGGTAATGAGCAGTTCTTC. It codes for CASSLGQFGGNEQFF.

The chain combines TRBV24-1 with TRBJ2-5; the D gene is possibly TRBD2 (5 bases). The CDR3 covers 12 residues. V was shortened by 2 bases and J by 5 bases, with 5 bases between the two germline ends. Germline CDR1 is KGHDR and CDR2 is SFDVKD. DNA for the CDR3: TGTGCCACCAGTGATTGGGAGGAGACCCAGTACTTC. Its translation: CATSDWEETQYF.

V gene TRBV7-9 combines with J gene TRBJ2-3; perhaps TRBD2 as D (6 bases). V shed 5 bases and J shed 2 bases, with 14 bases lying between them. Germline CDR1 and CDR2: SEHNR and FQNEAQ (reference sequence). This CDR3 spans 15 amino acids. CDR3 sequence: CASSPGRVYTDTQYF. CDR3 bases: TGTGCCAGCAGCCCCGGGAGAGTTTACACAGATACGCAGTATTTT.

This clone was seen a handful of times. This chain links TRBV29-1 with TRBJ1-2; a weak D match, TRBD1 (5 bases). This CDR3 comprises 14 residues. CDR1 is SQVTM and CDR2 is ANQGSEA in the germline V gene. V shed 5 bases and J shed 4 bases, with 17 bases lying between them. This CDR3 is CSVRGGTFLYGYTF. The CDR3 DNA follows: TGCAGCGTTCGCGGGGGTACCTTCCTCTATGGCTACACCTTC.

The CDR3 protein is CASSIDANRGSPLHF. Written as DNA, the CDR3 is TGTGCCAGTAGTATAGATGCCAACAGGGGATCACCCCTCCACTTT. The V gene is TRBV19, the J gene TRBJ1-6, with 7 bases identical to TRBD1. Germline V CDR1 and CDR2: LNHDA, SQIVND (reference sequence). The CDR3 length is 15 residues. After removal of 0 bases from V and 10 bases from J, the junction contained 6 bases not matched to a gene.

The V and J genes are TRBV24-1 and TRBJ2-5, with 10 bases matching TRBD2. Germline CDR1 is KGHDR and CDR2 is SFDVKD. The trim removed 4 bases at V and 3 bases at J, leaving 4 bases unmatched. The CDR3 contains 15 residues. CDR3: CATSESGGAEETQYF. CDR3 nucleotide sequence: TGTGCCACCAGTGAGAGCGGGGGGGCCGAAGAGACCCAGTACTTC.

The J gene is TRBJ2-7, the V gene TRBV23-1, with 10 positions matching TRBD1. Being an ORF, TRBV23-1 has a function that is uncertain. V trimming: 6 bases; J trimming: 0 bases; junction bases outside the gene matches: 8. This CDR3 is built from 16 residues. The CDR3 DNA sequence: TGCGCCAGCAGGGTCTCCGGGACAGGGGACTCCTACGAGCAGTACTTC. Encoded protein: CASRVSGTGDSYEQYF.

This clone has a single count. The chain is built from TRBV5-5 and TRBJ2-5; 9 bases fit TRBD1. With V trimmed by 10 bases and J by 0 bases, 16 bases remained unmatched. The CDR3 loop spans 17 amino acids. Germline lookup yields CDR1 SGHKS and CDR2 YYEKEE (reference sequence). The CDR3 DNA sequence: TGTGCCGGACAATTGGGTTTTGGGACAGGGTACCAAGAGACCCAGTACTTC. Its translation is CAGQLGFGTGYQETQYF. Complete variable domain (other parts from reference TRBV5-5 and TRBJ2-5): DAGVTQSPTHLIKTRGQQVTLRCSPISGHKSVSWYQQVLGQGPQFIFQYYEKEERGRGNFPDRFSARQFPNYSSELNVNALLLGDSALYLCAGQLGFGTGYQETQYFGPGTRLLVL.

The V call is TRBV7-9, the J call TRBJ2-3; D possibly corresponds to TRBD2 (6 bases). Germline lookup yields CDR1 SEHNR and CDR2 FQNEAQ (reference sequence). The CDR3 loop spans 14 amino acids. V lost 8 bases to trimming and J lost 5 bases, with 17 bases between them. CDR3 coding DNA: TGTGCCAGCGGCCTTAGCGGTTTAGGAGATACGCAGTATTTT. It encodes CASGLSGLGDTQYF.

Only a few counts were recorded for this clone. The J gene is TRBJ2-7, the V gene TRBV5-1; tentative D call: TRBD2 (5 bases). The CDR3 has 12 residues. V lost 3 bases to trimming and J lost 7 bases, with 11 bases between them. Germline CDR1 and CDR2: SGHRS and YFSETQ. CDR3 nucleotides: TGCGCCAGCAGCTCGGGAACTCAGGAGCAGTACTTC. Protein product: CASSSGTQEQYF.

The V and J genes are TRBV3-1 (or the pseudogene TRBV3-2) and TRBJ1-5; unclear D gene. Germline values: CDR1 LGHDT, CDR2 YNNKEL (reference sequence). This CDR3 region has 12 residues. The CDR3 bases are TGTGCGCGCGTGCCGTTCAGGCAGCCCCAGCATTTT. This translates into CARVPFRQPQHF.

The rearrangement joins TRBV5-1 to TRBJ2-3; D is perhaps TRBD1 (5 bases). The V gene lost 0 bases and the J gene lost 1 base, with 9 bases spanning the gap. The CDR3 runs 15 residues. Germline V lookup: CDR1 SGHRS, CDR2 YFSETQ. This chain's CDR3 is CASSLGPRGTDTQYF. In DNA, the CDR3 is TGCGCCAGCAGCTTGGGGCCCAGGGGCACAGATACGCAGTATTTT. The variable domain in full, completed from reference TRBV5-1 and TRBJ2-3, reads KAGVTQTPRYLIKTRGQQVTLSCSPISGHRSVSWYQQTPGQGLQFLFEYFSETQRNKGNFPGRFSGRQFSNSRSEMNVSTLELGDSALYLCASSLGPRGTDTQYFGPGTRLTVL.

This chain connects TRBV18 to TRBJ1-3; no reliable D call. CDR1 and CDR2 (germline): KGHSH, LQKENI. The CDR3 covers 15 residues. Trimming left V 3 bases short and J 1 base short, with 10 bases between. CDR3 sequence reads: CASSPPGLSGNTIYF. The CDR3 coding sequence is TGTGCCAGCTCACCTCCCGGACTTTCTGGAAACACCATATATTTT.

V is TRBV5-1 and J is TRBJ2-2; 11 bases are a match to TRBD2. The germline V gene has CDR1 SGHRS and CDR2 YFSETQ. The junction had 10 bases not matched to a gene; V was cut back by 2 bases and J by 7 bases. CDR3 length: 17 amino acids. The CDR3 reads CASSFRASGGSNGELFF. The CDR3 DNA follows: TGCGCCAGCAGCTTTCGTGCTAGCGGGGGGAGCAACGGGGAGCTGTTTTTT.